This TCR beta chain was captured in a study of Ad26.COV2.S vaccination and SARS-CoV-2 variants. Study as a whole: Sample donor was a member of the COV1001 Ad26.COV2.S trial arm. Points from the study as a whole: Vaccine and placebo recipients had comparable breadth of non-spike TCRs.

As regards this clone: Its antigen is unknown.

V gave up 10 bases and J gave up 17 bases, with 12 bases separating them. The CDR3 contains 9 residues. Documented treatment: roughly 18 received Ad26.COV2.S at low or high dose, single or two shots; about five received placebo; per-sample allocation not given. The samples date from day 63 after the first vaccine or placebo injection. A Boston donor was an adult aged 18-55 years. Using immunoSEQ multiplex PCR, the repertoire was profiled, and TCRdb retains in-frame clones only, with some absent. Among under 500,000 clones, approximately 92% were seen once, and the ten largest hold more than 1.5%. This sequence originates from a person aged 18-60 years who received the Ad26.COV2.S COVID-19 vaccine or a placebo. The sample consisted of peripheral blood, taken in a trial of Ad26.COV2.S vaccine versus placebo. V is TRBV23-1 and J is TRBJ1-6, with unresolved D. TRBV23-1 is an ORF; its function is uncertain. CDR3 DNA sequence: TGCGCCATCGATCCCCACTTCCACTTT. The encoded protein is CAIDPHFHF.